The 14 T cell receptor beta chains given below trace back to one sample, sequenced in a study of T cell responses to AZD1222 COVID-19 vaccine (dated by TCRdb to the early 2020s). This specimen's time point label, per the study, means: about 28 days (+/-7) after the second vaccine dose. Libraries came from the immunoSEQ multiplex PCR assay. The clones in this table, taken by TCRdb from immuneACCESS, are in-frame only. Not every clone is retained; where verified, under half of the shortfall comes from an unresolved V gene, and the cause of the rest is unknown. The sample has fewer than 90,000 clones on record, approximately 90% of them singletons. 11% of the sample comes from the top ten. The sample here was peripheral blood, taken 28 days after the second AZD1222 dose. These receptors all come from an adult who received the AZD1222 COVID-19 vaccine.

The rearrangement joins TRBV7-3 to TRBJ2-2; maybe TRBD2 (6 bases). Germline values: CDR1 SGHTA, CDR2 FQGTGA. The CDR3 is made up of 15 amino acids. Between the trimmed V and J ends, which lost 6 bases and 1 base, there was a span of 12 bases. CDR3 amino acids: CASRPGLGNTGELFF. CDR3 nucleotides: TGTGCCAGCAGACCGGGACTGGGGAACACCGGGGAGCTGTTTTTT.

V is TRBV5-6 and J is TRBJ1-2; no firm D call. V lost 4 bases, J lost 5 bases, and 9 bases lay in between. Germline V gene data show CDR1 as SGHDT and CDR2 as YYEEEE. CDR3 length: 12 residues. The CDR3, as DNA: TGTGCCAGCAGCCAGCGGACTTATGGCTACACCTTC. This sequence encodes CASSQRTYGYTF.

The CDR3 spells CASSLDPGGDTEAFF. The CDR3 coding sequence is TGCGCCAGCAGCTTAGACCCGGGGGGGGACACTGAAGCTTTCTTT. The chain couples TRBV5-1 to TRBJ1-1, with D possibly TRBD1 on 5 matching bases. The V end was cut by 2 bases, the J end by 3 bases, with 14 bases between. CDR1 and CDR2 (germline): SGHRS, YFSETQ. The CDR3 extends over 15 amino acids.

This CDR3 is CATSDPGGGVDETQYF. The DNA for the CDR3 is TGTGCCACCAGTGACCCCGGCGGAGGGGTGGACGAGACCCAGTACTTC. The chain links TRBV24-1 to TRBJ2-5; maybe TRBD2 (6 bases). Between the trimmed V and J ends, which lost 4 bases and 5 bases, there was a span of 19 bases. The CDR3 length is 16 residues. Germline V gene data show CDR1 as KGHDR and CDR2 as SFDVKD.

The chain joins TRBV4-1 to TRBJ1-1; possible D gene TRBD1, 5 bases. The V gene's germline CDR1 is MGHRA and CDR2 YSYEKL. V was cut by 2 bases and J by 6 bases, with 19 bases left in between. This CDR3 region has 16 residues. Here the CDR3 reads CASSQLSQAPFAEAFF. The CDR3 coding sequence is TGCGCCAGCAGCCAATTATCACAGGCCCCTTTCGCTGAAGCTTTCTTT.

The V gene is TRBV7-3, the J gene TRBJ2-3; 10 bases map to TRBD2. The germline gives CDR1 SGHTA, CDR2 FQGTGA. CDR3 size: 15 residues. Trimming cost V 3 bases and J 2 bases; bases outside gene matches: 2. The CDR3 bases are TGTGCCAGCAGCTTTCTAGCGGGAGACACAGATACGCAGTATTTT. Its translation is CASSFLAGDTDTQYF.

The CDR3 is CASRITGTGNTEAFF. The CDR3 coding sequence is TGTGCCAGCAGGATTACCGGGACGGGAAACACTGAAGCTTTCTTT. The rearrangement joins TRBV6-4 to TRBJ1-1; possible D gene TRBD1, 5 bases. Trimming cost V 6 bases and J 2 bases, with 16 bases left between them. This CDR3 is 15 amino acids long. Germline V gene data show CDR1 as MRHNA and CDR2 as SNTAGT.

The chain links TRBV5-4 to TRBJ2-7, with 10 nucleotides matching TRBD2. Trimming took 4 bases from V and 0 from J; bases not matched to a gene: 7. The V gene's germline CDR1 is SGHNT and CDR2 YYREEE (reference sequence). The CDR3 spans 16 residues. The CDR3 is CASSLWTSGSSYEQYF. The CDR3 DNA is TGTGCCAGCAGCCTATGGACTAGCGGTAGCTCCTACGAGCAGTACTTC.

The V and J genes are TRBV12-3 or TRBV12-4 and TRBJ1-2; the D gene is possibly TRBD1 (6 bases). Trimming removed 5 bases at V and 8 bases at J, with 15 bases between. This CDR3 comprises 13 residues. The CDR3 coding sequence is TGTGCCAGCAGTCACAGGGTCGTATGGGGCTACACCTTC. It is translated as CASSHRVVWGYTF.

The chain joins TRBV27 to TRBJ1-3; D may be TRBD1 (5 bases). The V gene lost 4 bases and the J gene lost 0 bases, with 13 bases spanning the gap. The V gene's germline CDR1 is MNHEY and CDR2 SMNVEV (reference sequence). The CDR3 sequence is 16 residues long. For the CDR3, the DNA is TGTGCCAGCAGTTCAGAGGGGACCCTCTCTGGAAACACCATATATTTT. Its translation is CASSSEGTLSGNTIYF.

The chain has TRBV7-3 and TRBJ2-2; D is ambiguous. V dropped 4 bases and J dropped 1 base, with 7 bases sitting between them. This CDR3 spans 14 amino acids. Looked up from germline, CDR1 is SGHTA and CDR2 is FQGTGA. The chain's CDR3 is CASSYALNTGELFF. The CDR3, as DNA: TGTGCCAGCAGCTACGCCCTGAACACCGGGGAGCTGTTTTTT. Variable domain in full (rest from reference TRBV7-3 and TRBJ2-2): GAGVSQTPSNKVTEKGKYVELRCDPISGHTALYWYRQSLGQGPEFLIYFQGTGAADDSGLPNDRFFAVRPEGSVSTLKIQRTERGDSAVYLCASSYALNTGELFFGEGSRLTVL.

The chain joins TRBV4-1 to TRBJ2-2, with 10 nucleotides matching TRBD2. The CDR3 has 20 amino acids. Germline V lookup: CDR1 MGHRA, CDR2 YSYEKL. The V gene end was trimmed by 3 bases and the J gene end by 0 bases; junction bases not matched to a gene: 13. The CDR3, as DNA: TGCGCCAGCAGCCAGAGGAGACTAGCGGGTAAGGGGCCGAACACCGGGGAGCTGTTTTTT. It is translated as CASSQRRLAGKGPNTGELFF.

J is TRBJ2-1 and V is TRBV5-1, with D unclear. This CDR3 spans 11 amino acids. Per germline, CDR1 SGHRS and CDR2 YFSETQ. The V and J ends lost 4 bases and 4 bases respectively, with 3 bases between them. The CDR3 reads CASSEYNEQFF. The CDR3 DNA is TGCGCCAGCAGCGAATACAATGAGCAGTTCTTC.

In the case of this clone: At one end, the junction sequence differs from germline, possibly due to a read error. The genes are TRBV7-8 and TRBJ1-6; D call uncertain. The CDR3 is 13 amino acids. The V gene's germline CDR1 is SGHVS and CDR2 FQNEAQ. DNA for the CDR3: TGTGCCGGCAGCTTAGTCGCCAACTCACCCCTCCACTTT. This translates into CAGSLVANSPLHF. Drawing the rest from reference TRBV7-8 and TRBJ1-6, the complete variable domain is GAGVSQSPRYKVAKRGQDVALRCDPISGHVSLFWYQQALGQGPEFLTYFQNEAQLDKSGLPSDRFFAERPEGSVSTLKIQRTQQEDSAVYLCAGSLVANSPLHFGNGTRLTVT.